This T cell receptor (beta chain) was profiled in a study of T cells expressing NK-cell markers. Study-wide background: According to the study, TCR beta repertoires originated from sorted CD3+CD56+NKG2C+, CD3+CD56+NKG2C- and CD3+CD56-NKG2C+ T cells.

For each CDR3 protein, TCRdb gives one entry from its re-call of the 5' RACE reads, without DNA. The listing contains about 460,000 distinct CDR3 sequences. This TCR was recovered from a woman in her forties or fifties in good health. Sequencing was carried out using blood T cells: a sorted CD56 or NKG2C T cell subset, CD4+ or CD8+ T cells, or bulk PBMC T cells (not recorded which).

The CDR3: CSAHPGGVGETQYF. The chain has TRBV20-1 and TRBJ2-5; checking the TCRdb D call of TRBD1 is not possible without DNA. The CDR3 consists of 14 residues. From germline, CDR1 is DFQATT and CDR2 SNEGSKA (reference sequence).